This T cell receptor (beta chain) was identified in a study of T cell responses to AZD1222 COVID-19 vaccine. Findings of the study overall: Just 5 to 7 AZD1222 recipients were seropositive at baseline. Increased Spike-specific TCR breadth and depth were observed after two AZD1222 doses. With dominance at 160-218 and 743-854, vaccine-associated CD4 TCRs spanned spike.

TCRdb's copy holds only in-frame clones and misses some; the assay was immunoSEQ multiplex PCR. The sample includes roughly 120,000 clones, 94% of them seen just once. V lost 0 bases and J lost 3; bases outside the gene matches: 4. CDR3 length: 15 amino acids. Per germline, CDR1 MNHEY and CDR2 SVGAGI. Regarding this clone: Its target is not known.

The V call is TRBV6-5, the J call TRBJ2-7, with TRBD1 matching 8 bases. The TCR originated in an adult who received the AZD1222 COVID-19 vaccine. The sample consisted of peripheral blood, taken 28 days after the second AZD1222 dose. CDR3: CASSYSTGANYEQYF. As DNA, the CDR3 is TGTGCCAGCAGTTACTCGACAGGGGCAAACTACGAGCAGTACTTC.